A single sample is the source of the 5 T cell receptor beta chains below, sequenced in a study of shared clonotypes between healthy human individuals. The assay was immunoSEQ multiplex PCR, and TCRdb's table has in-frame clones only and misses some. The table shows some 2,000,000 clones, with around 96% occurring only once. CD45RO negativity and positive selection for CCR7 defined naive CD8 cells, a population that excluded terminally differentiated effector memory CD45RA+ cells. The sequencing sample was made of naive CD8+ T cells sorted from blood. The receptors come from a man younger than 30 in good health.

The CDR3 is CASSVDELGLGSSYEQYF. The DNA of the CDR3 is TGTGCCAGCAGCGTAGATGAGTTGGGACTCGGATCCTCCTACGAGCAGTACTTC. V is TRBV9 and J is TRBJ2-7; D is perhaps TRBD2 (6 bases). V was clipped by 0 bases and J by 0 bases, with 19 bases between them. The CDR3 runs to 18 residues. Germline assignment: CDR1 SGDLS and CDR2 YYNGEE.

The chain uses TRBV19 and TRBJ1-1; 7 bases agree with TRBD1. The CDR3 runs 15 residues. The V gene end was trimmed by 4 bases and the J gene end by 4 bases; junction bases not matched to a gene: 9. Germline CDR1 reads LNHDA; CDR2 reads SQIVND (reference sequence). The CDR3 protein is CASSTDREGGTEAFF. CDR3 nucleotide sequence: TGTGCCAGTAGTACCGACAGGGAAGGGGGCACTGAAGCTTTCTTT.

This sequence joins TRBV7-8 and TRBJ1-1; possibly TRBD1 for D (6 bases). This CDR3 has 15 amino acids. Germline values: CDR1 SGHVS, CDR2 FQNEAQ. V shed 5 bases and J shed 2 bases, with 15 bases lying between them. This chain's CDR3 is CASSDPGGANTEAFF. The DNA for the CDR3 is TGTGCCAGCAGCGACCCCGGGGGGGCCAACACTGAAGCTTTCTTT. Using reference TRBV7-8 and TRBJ1-1 for the parts outside the CDR3, the full variable domain is GAGVSQSPRYKVAKRGQDVALRCDPISGHVSLFWYQQALGQGPEFLTYFQNEAQLDKSGLPSDRFFAERPEGSVSTLKIQRTQQEDSAVYLCASSDPGGANTEAFFGQGTRLTVV.

Details on this clone: Other DNA sequences in this specimen translate into the identical CDR3. The CDR3 loop reads CASSLKTSGTPYNEQFF. In DNA form, the CDR3 reads TGTGCCAGCAGCTTAAAGACTAGCGGTACCCCTTACAATGAGCAGTTCTTC. This chain joins TRBV7-6 and TRBJ2-1; 9 nucleotides agree with TRBD2. This CDR3 has 17 amino acids. Germline V lookup: CDR1 SGHVS, CDR2 FNYEAQ. J lost 4 bases, V lost 2 bases, and 9 bases had no gene match.

The J gene is TRBJ1-2, the V gene TRBV28; 9 bases line up with TRBD1. The CDR3 length is 15 residues. With 0 bases clipped from V and 3 bases from J, the junction kept 2 bases outside the gene matches. Germline-derived CDR1 and CDR2 are MDHEN and SYDVKM. The CDR3 nucleotides read TGTGCCAGCAGTTTATGGACAGGGGGGGACTATGGCTACACCTTC. Residues: CASSLWTGGDYGYTF.